These 16 T cell receptor beta chains share one sample of origin, sequenced in a study of cytomegalovirus exposure and HLA in healthy donors. Use of 60 Vbeta and 13 Jbeta primers characterized the PCR. The method was immunoSEQ multiplex PCR; TCRdb's version includes in-frame clones alone and lacks a portion of them. The sample totals under 200,000 clones. The specimen was PBMCs. These receptors were collected from a man aged 30 to 45 in good health and CMV-seronegative.

The gene calls are TRBV27 and TRBJ1-5, with D perhaps matching TRBD1 (5 bases). The CDR3 totals 15 residues. Trimming took off 6 bases at V and 7 bases at J, with 19 bases between the two ends. Germline CDR1 is MNHEY and CDR2 is SMNVEV (reference sequence). CDR3 protein: CASSRRKTGEQPQHF. CDR3 DNA sequence: TGTGCCAGCAGCCGAAGGAAAACAGGAGAACAGCCCCAGCATTTT.

The rearrangement uses TRBV7-2 and TRBJ2-1, with TRBD2 matching over 11 bases. Germline V gives CDR1 SGHTA, CDR2 FQGNSA. The CDR3 runs to 15 residues. With 4 bases clipped from V and 12 bases from J, the junction kept 11 bases outside the gene matches. The CDR3 reads CASSSIAGGSTGQFF. The CDR3 nucleotides read TGTGCCAGCAGCTCTATAGCGGGAGGGTCCACGGGGCAGTTCTTC.

The V and J genes are TRBV6-5 and TRBJ2-7; possible D gene TRBD2, 6 bases. This CDR3 has 16 amino acids. The V end lost 2 bases, the J end lost 2 bases, and 16 bases lay between the germline ends. The germline gives CDR1 MNHEY, CDR2 SVGAGI. CDR3 protein: CASSYPAEGGTYEQYF. The CDR3 nucleotides are TGTGCCAGCAGTTACCCGGCCGAGGGAGGAACCTACGAGCAGTACTTC.

CDR3 DNA: TGTGCCAGCAGCCCCCGGTCGGCTAGCCACCTTTCTTACTTC. Its translation is CASSPRSASHLSYF. The rearrangement uses TRBV7-8 and TRBJ2-7, with D perhaps TRBD2 (5 bases). The CDR3 runs 14 residues. Germline CDR1 SGHVS, CDR2 FQNEAQ. Trimming took 5 bases from V and 13 from J, leaving 24 bases between them.

The chain is built from TRBV14 and TRBJ2-3; 10 bases align to TRBD2. Germline values: CDR1 SGHDN, CDR2 FVKESK. The CDR3 totals 17 residues. V trimming: 4 bases; J trimming: 3 bases; junction bases outside the gene matches: 10. CDR3 nucleotide sequence: TGTGCCAGCAGCCCAAAGGAGCGGGAGGGCCCTACAGATACGCAGTATTTT. This gives the protein CASSPKEREGPTDTQYF. Looking up the rest from reference TRBV14 and TRBJ2-3 gives the full variable domain: EAGVTQFPSHSVIEKGQTVTLRCDPISGHDNLYWYRRVMGKEIKFLLHFVKESKQDESGMPNNRFLAERTGGTYSTLKVQPAELEDSGVYFCASSPKEREGPTDTQYFGPGTRLTVL.

The chain has TRBV28 and TRBJ1-5, with D possibly TRBD1 on 6 matching bases. V lost 2 bases, J lost 2 bases, and 10 bases lay in between. The CDR3 consists of 15 residues. Germline CDR1 and CDR2: MDHEN and SYDVKM. The CDR3 protein is CASSLMAGGNQPQHF. As DNA, the CDR3 is TGTGCCAGCAGTTTAATGGCAGGGGGCAATCAGCCCCAGCATTTT.

V usage is TRBV14 and J usage is TRBJ2-7, with TRBD2 matching over 8 bases. The junction had 16 bases not matched to a gene; V was cut back by 3 bases and J by 3 bases. This CDR3 is 18 amino acids long. Germline values: CDR1 SGHDN, CDR2 FVKESK. The CDR3 region has the DNA TGTGCCAGCAGCCACGAATCCCCTCGACTAGCGCAAAACTACGAGCAGTACTTC. This codes for CASSHESPRLAQNYEQYF.

The J gene is TRBJ1-3, the V gene TRBV6-1; possibly TRBD1 for D (5 bases). The CDR3 loop spans 12 amino acids. Germline values: CDR1 MNHNS, CDR2 SASEGT. V gave up 10 bases and J gave up 0 bases, with 7 bases separating them. The CDR3 region has the DNA TGTGCCACGGACAACTCTGGAAACACCATATATTTT. Residues: CATDNSGNTIYF.

The rearrangement links TRBV30 to TRBJ1-1, with TRBD1 identical over 8 bases. The CDR3 has 14 residues. Trimming cost V 3 bases and J 5 bases; bases outside gene matches: 8. CDR1 GTSNPN and CDR2 SVGIG come from the germline V gene (reference sequence). CDR3 sequence reads: CAWSQGARGTEAFF. The CDR3 region has the DNA TGTGCCTGGAGCCAGGGGGCGCGAGGAACTGAAGCTTTCTTT.

V is TRBV5-8 and J is TRBJ1-1; D unresolved. The CDR3 extends over 16 amino acids. The V end was cut by 4 bases, the J end by 5 bases, with 21 bases between. Germline V gene sequence: CDR1 SGHTS, CDR2 YDEGEE. This CDR3 reads CASSQSDEGYLTEAFF. CDR3 sequence (DNA): TGTGCCAGCAGCCAATCGGATGAGGGTTACTTAACTGAAGCTTTCTTT. The full variable domain, its missing parts supplied by reference TRBV5-8 and TRBJ1-1, is EAGVTQSPTHLIKTRGQQATLRCSPISGHTSVYWYQQALGLGLQFLLWYDEGEERNRGNFPPRFSGRQFPNYSSELNVNALELEDSALYLCASSQSDEGYLTEAFFGQGTRLTVV.

The chain couples TRBV5-4 to TRBJ2-5; TRBD1 agrees at 7 bases. Unmatched junction bases numbered 11, after V lost 4 bases and J lost 5 bases. CDR3 size: 15 residues. Germline values: CDR1 SGHNT, CDR2 YYREEE (reference sequence). The CDR3 loop is CASSPPTGHLETQYF. As DNA, the CDR3 is TGTGCCAGCAGCCCGCCGACAGGGCATCTGGAGACCCAGTACTTC.

The J gene is TRBJ2-1, the V gene TRBV30; 9 positions match TRBD2. The CDR3 has 17 amino acids. The V gene's germline CDR1 is GTSNPN and CDR2 SVGIG (reference sequence). Unmatched junction bases numbered 11, after V lost 0 bases and J lost 5 bases. Here the CDR3 DNA reads TGTGCCTGGAGTGTAGTCCGCGGGGGGGCGGGGAACAATGAGCAGTTCTTC. It yields the protein CAWSVVRGGAGNNEQFF.

The chain has TRBV30 and TRBJ1-1, with D hard to call. V was trimmed by 5 bases and J by 4 bases, leaving 11 bases between them. CDR3 length equals 12 residues. Per the germline V gene, CDR1 is GTSNPN and CDR2 is SVGIG (reference sequence). In DNA, the CDR3 is TGTGCCTGGGACCGAGGGAGCACTGAAGCTTTCTTT. Translation gives CAWDRGSTEAFF. Together with reference TRBV30 and TRBJ1-1, the CDR3 gives the full variable domain: SQTIHQWPATLVQPVGSPLSLECTVEGTSNPNLYWYRQAAGRGLQLLFYSVGIGQISSEVPQNLSASRPQDRQFILSSKKLLLSDSGFYLCAWDRGSTEAFFGQGTRLTVV.

V is TRBV5-6 and J is TRBJ2-5; a weak D match, TRBD1 (6 bases). The last part of the DNA fits TRBJ2-7 better; the J call may be wrong. The length of the CDR3 is 14 residues. In germline, CDR1 is SGHDT, CDR2 YYEEEE. The CDR3, as DNA: TGTGCCAGCAGCTTGAGGGGGATACTGGGCGAGCAGTACTTC. It codes for CASSLRGILGEQYF.

The chain is built from TRBV9 and TRBJ1-2; D gene unclear. The V end was cut by 0 bases, the J end by 4 bases, with 13 bases between. The CDR3 is 15 residues long. Germline V CDR1 and CDR2: SGDLS, YYNGEE. The CDR3 reads CASSVGGGNPYGYTF. CDR3 in DNA: TGTGCCAGCAGCGTAGGGGGAGGAAACCCCTATGGCTACACCTTC.

This chain links TRBV30 with TRBJ1-5; 7 bases match TRBD1. The J segment lost 5 bases and the V segment lost 0 bases, leaving 1 base of the junction unmatched. The CDR3 runs 13 residues. Germline V gene data show CDR1 as GTSNPN and CDR2 as SVGIG (reference sequence). The CDR3 DNA sequence: TGTGCCTGGAGTGTTAGGGGGCATCAGCCCCAGCATTTT. Amino acids: CAWSVRGHQPQHF.